This TCR beta chain was retrieved from a study of CD8+CD57+ T cells in acquired aplastic anemia. This CDR3 is built from 17 residues. The germline gives CDR1 KGHDR, CDR2 SFDVKD. Trimming took 1 base from V and 1 from J; bases not matched to a gene: 4. This clonotype has a count of ten or more. Its antigen is undetermined. Study results and caveats: Sharing between patients and controls was observed for around 27 CD8+ CDR3 sequences.

Genomic DNA served as template for TCR beta VDJ and CDR3 profiling. MiXCR was run by TCRdb on the reads, yielding one entry per CDR3 protein. The sample has about 170,000 distinct CDR3 sequences; roughly 43% are singletons. The patients chosen for sequencing had shown expansion of CD8+CD57+ cells (detected by flow cytometry). Diagnosis of severe acquired aplastic anemia applied to all patients. This clonotype was obtained from a human donor with aplastic anemia. V gene TRBV24-1 combines with J gene TRBJ2-3; 10 bases agree with TRBD1. Sequenced input: sorted CD4+, CD8+, or CD8+CD57+ T cells (not recorded which) from PBMCs. The CDR3 DNA reads TGTGCCACCAGTGATTTTTGGGGGACAGGGGGCACAGATACGCAGTATTTT. Protein sequence: CATSDFWGTGGTDTQYF.